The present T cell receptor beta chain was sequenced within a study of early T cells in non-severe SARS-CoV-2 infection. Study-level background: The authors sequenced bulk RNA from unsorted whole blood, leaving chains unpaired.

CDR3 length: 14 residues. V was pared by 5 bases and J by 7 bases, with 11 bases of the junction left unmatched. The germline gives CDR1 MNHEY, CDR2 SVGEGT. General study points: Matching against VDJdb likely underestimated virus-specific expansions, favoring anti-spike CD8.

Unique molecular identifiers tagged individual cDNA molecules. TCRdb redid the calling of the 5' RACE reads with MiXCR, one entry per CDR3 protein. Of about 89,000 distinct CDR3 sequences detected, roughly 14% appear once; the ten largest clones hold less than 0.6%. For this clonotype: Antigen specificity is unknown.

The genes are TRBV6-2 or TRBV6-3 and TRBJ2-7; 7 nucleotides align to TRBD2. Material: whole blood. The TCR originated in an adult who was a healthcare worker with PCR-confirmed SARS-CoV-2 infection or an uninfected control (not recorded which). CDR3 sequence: CASSRGTTLGEQYV. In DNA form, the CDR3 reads TGTGCCAGCAGTCGAGGGACTACCCTCGGTGAGCAGTACGTC.